Given below is one T cell receptor beta chain in context. This sample was included in a study of blood T cell repertoires in COVID-19. Authors' methods: Reference gene primer amplification gave nucleated cell count estimates. Some clones are missing from TCRdb's copy, which holds only in-frame ones; the method was immunoSEQ multiplex PCR. D and trimming were read from the DNA, whereas the V and J calls and clone size are those reported in that table. There are fewer than 85,000 clones in the sample; 88% occur only once, and about 8.2% lies in the top ten. The CDR3 is 15 residues long. CDR1 and CDR2 from the germline V gene are LNHDA and SQIVND (reference sequence). V lost 3 bases and J lost 4, with 15 bases in between.

The receptor comes from a human donor in a cohort sampled during active COVID-19. This sequence joins TRBV19 and TRBJ2-5, with D unresolved. The specimen was peripheral blood. CDR3 in DNA: TGTGCCAGTAGTATCTCGACGGATAGAGGAGAGACCCAGTACTTC. Translating gives CASSISTDRGETQYF.